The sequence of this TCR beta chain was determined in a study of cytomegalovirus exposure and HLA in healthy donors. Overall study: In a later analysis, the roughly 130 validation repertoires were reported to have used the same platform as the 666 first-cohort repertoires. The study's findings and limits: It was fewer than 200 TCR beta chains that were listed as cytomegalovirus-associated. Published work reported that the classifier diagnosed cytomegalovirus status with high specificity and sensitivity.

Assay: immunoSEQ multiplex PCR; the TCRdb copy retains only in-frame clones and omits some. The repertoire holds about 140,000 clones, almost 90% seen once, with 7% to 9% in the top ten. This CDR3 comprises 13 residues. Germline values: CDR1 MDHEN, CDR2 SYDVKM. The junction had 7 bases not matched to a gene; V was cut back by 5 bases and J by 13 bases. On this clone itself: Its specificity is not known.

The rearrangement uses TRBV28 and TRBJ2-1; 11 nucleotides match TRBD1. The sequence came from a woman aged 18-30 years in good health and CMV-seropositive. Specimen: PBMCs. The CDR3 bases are TGTGCCAGCAGTCCCGGACAGGGGGCGAATCAGTTCTTC. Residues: CASSPGQGANQFF. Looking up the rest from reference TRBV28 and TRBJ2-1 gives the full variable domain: DVKVTQSSRYLVKRTGEKVFLECVQDMDHENMFWYRQDPGLGLRLIYFSYDVKMKEKGDIPEGYSVSREKKERFSLILESASTNQTSMYLCASSPGQGANQFFGPGTRLTVL.